This TCR beta chain was observed in a study of cytomegalovirus exposure and HLA in healthy donors. Whole-study results and caveats: Most subjects' HLA-A and HLA-B alleles were reportedly predicted from TCR beta sequences.

As for this clone: Its antigen is not identified.

PCR amplification relied on 60 Vbeta primers (plus 13 Jbeta primers). Sequenced by immunoSEQ multiplex PCR; TCRdb stores in-frame clones only, minus some. The table shows 150,000 to 200,000 clones, with around 62% occurring only once. The CDR3 has 13 amino acids. Germline V gene lookup returns CDR1 MNHEY and CDR2 SMNVEV (reference sequence). The V end lost 4 bases, the J end lost 5 bases, and 12 bases lay between the germline ends. Sequencing was performed on PBMCs. The receptor comes from a man between 35 and 55 years old in good health and CMV-seronegative. The chain uses TRBV27 and TRBJ2-7; maybe TRBD1 (6 bases). This chain's CDR3 is CASSSQGINEQYF. The CDR3 region has the DNA TGTGCCAGCAGTTCTCAGGGGATCAACGAGCAGTACTTC.